This TCR beta chain is from a study of blood T cell repertoires in COVID-19. On the study more broadly: Italy, Spain and the United States were the sources of the convalescent and acute COVID-19 samples. In each case, the material was cDNA or gDNA derived from T cells, B-cell-depleted T cells, or PBMCs.

V was cut by 3 bases and J by 8 bases, with 22 bases left in between. Per the germline V gene, CDR1 is MDHEN and CDR2 is SYDVKM. CDR3 size: 16 residues. Authors' processing steps: From reference gene primer amplification, estimates of nucleated cell counts were derived. The protocol was immunoSEQ multiplex PCR, while the TCRdb copy is restricted to in-frame clones and leaves out a portion. Clonal size and the V and J genes are those of that table, whereas D and trimming came from the DNA. The sample has 100,000 to 120,000 clones, 84% seen once. The sequence was obtained from a woman between 35 and 50 years old with acute or convalescent COVID-19. The chain joins TRBV28 to TRBJ1-2; tentatively, D is TRBD1 (6 bases). Material: peripheral blood. CDR3 residues: CASSLRGRALLKGYTF. CDR3 nucleotide sequence: TGTGCCAGCAGTTTGAGGGGGAGAGCACTGTTGAAGGGCTACACCTTC.